This T cell receptor (beta chain) was sequenced in a study of cytomegalovirus exposure and HLA in healthy donors (dated by TCRdb to about 2017). Turning to the overall study: The 550 to 750 repertoires of the first cohort and the 95 to 150 validation repertoires were produced on the same platform, according to a later analysis. Besides the first cohort of more than 650 subjects, a separate validation cohort made up of 120 different subjects was used. The aim of the study was to test whether cataloging public T cell receptors could identify signatures of past pathogen exposure. The study combined high-throughput TCR immunosequencing, statistical association of individual TCRs with disease status, and machine learning to predict cytomegalovirus infection status. The full study reports these points: In a later analysis, TCRs clustered in the first cohort were found to also tend to co-occur in the approximately 120 validation repertoires, with 90% to 95% of cluster scores above 0. A later analysis had no HLA typing for the validation cohort, so co-occurrence there was scored across all 130 or so repertoires. A few of the identified cytomegalovirus-associated TCR beta chains were confirmed in vitro to be specific for cytomegalovirus antigens. Most TCR sequences were seen in very few donors, while some public TCRs were found in many individuals. In the study, about 150 TCR beta chains were listed as associated with cytomegalovirus. The classifier was reported to diagnose cytomegalovirus status with high specificity and sensitivity in both the original and validation cohorts. It was suggested by the authors that the approach could potentially be generalized to other disease states and immunological phenotypes.

The method was the immunoSEQ multiplex PCR assay. On the study's bioinformatics: A statistical classification framework was developed to diagnose cytomegalovirus status using the catalog of TCR beta chain sequences. As stored in TCRdb, this immuneACCESS dataset retains in-frame rearrangements with V and J assigned. A fraction of the clones does not appear; measured against another copy, unresolved V genes explain less than half of the discrepancy, and the remainder lacks a known reason. Clone size and V and J calls were adopted from that table, with D and trimming inferred from the DNA. A total of over 200,000 clones appear in this sample, around 80% of them only once. The ten largest clones take up over 13% of the sample. This clone was counted between two and nine times. The antigen it binds to is not known. There are no base qualities to consult, and no much larger clone falls within one base.

Donors formed part of the validation cohort, which comprised 120 subjects and was distinct from the first cohort of several hundred subjects. Taken from the germline V gene, the CDR1 and CDR2 loops are SGHRS and YFSETQ. From the cysteine up to the phenylalanine, the CDR3 has a length of 17 residues. The sequence is cut down to CDR3 DNA, 51 bases in frame from base 1. V gives up 2 bases and J gives up 3 bases, and the segment between their germline ends measures 20 bases. The sample was PBMCs. Recombination joined TRBV5-1 with TRBJ1-1; matching of 5 bases hints at TRBD1 as the D gene. This TCR came from a woman aged 30 to 39 in good health and CMV-seropositive. The sequenced DNA is TGCGCCAGCAGCTTTAAACTACGGACGGGGGGGGACACTGAAGCTTTCTTT. It is translated as CASSFKLRTGGDTEAFF.